This passage covers 16 T cell receptor beta chains from one sample sequenced in a study of CD8+ T cells in alopecia areata. As for treatment: oral pan-JAK inhibitor, 5-10 mg twice daily. Reverse transcribed after extraction, RNA yielded cDNA as the sequencing template. Data came from immunoSEQ multiplex PCR; TCRdb stores just in-frame clones and leaves some out. The data contain 190,000 or so clones, roughly 64% of them singletons. Sequences were derived from CD8+ T cells sorted from blood, sampled at week 24, from a patient treated with tofacitinib. The receptor source for this set is a human donor with alopecia areata.

The genes are TRBV14 and TRBJ2-1, with 8 bases matching TRBD2. Germline V gives CDR1 SGHDN, CDR2 FVKESK. After removal of 1 base from V and 7 bases from J, the junction contained 6 bases not matched to a gene. The CDR3 consists of 15 residues. The CDR3 loop is CASSQGGGLLNEQFF. Written as DNA, the CDR3 is TGTGCCAGCAGCCAAGGCGGGGGGCTCTTGAATGAGCAGTTCTTC.

The rearrangement links TRBV29-1 to TRBJ2-3; D call uncertain. V lost 5 bases to trimming and J lost 4 bases, with 7 bases between them. CDR1 and CDR2 (germline): SQVTM, ANQGSEA. This CDR3 comprises 11 residues. This chain's CDR3 is CSVNDADTQYF. Written as DNA, the CDR3 is TGCAGCGTTAACGACGCAGATACGCAGTATTTT.

The chain combines TRBV29-1 with TRBJ2-1, with D possibly being TRBD1 or TRBD2 (5 bases each). Between the trimmed V and J ends, which lost 4 bases and 7 bases, there was a span of 14 bases. Per germline, CDR1 SQVTM and CDR2 ANQGSEA. This CDR3 is built from 13 residues. The CDR3 bases are TGCAGCGTTGTTGGTCGCAGGGAGAATGAGCAGTTCTTC. Its translation is CSVVGRRENEQFF.

In this sample, this clone turned up a few times. The chain carries TRBV27 and TRBJ1-1; no reliable D call. Per germline, CDR1 MNHEY and CDR2 SMNVEV (reference sequence). The V end was cut by 3 bases, the J end by 2 bases, with 7 bases between. The length of the CDR3 is 13 residues. For the CDR3, the DNA is TGTGCCAGCAGTTTTCTACACAACACTGAAGCTTTCTTT. This codes for CASSFLHNTEAFF.

In its sample, this clone was seen a few times. The V call is TRBV10-2, the J call TRBJ1-1; D not certain. The CDR3 is 11 amino acids. The V end lost 7 bases, the J end lost 5 bases, and 8 bases lay between the germline ends. Germline CDR1 reads WSHSY; CDR2 reads SAAADI. This CDR3 reads CASIGQTEAFF. CDR3 bases: TGCGCCAGCATCGGCCAAACTGAAGCTTTCTTT.

This chain joins TRBV11-2 and TRBJ2-1; D ambiguous. The CDR3 extends over 11 amino acids. CDR1 and CDR2 (germline): SGHAT, FQNNGV. V lost 5 bases to trimming and J lost 7 bases, with 6 bases between them. DNA for the CDR3: TGTGCCAGCAGCGTTGGGAATGAGCAGTTCTTC. This codes for CASSVGNEQFF.

There are a few counts of this clone. This sequence joins TRBV7-6 and TRBJ2-5, with TRBD1 matching 7 bases. The CDR3 contains 13 residues. V dropped 7 bases and J dropped 2; count of bases not matched to a gene: 4. CDR1 and CDR2 (germline): SGHVS, FNYEAQ. CDR3 amino acids: CASNHRGQETQYF. CDR3 in DNA: TGTGCCAGCAACCACAGGGGTCAAGAGACCCAGTACTTC.

A word on this clone: The sample holds other DNA sequences that translate to the same CDR3. This chain joins TRBV7-9 and TRBJ1-4; tentatively, D is TRBD1 (5 bases). The CDR3 is 17 residues long. V lost 3 bases and J 4 bases, leaving 18 bases between the germline ends. The V gene's germline CDR1 is SEHNR and CDR2 FQNEAQ (reference sequence). This chain's CDR3 is CASSLGTGGTLNEKLFF. For the CDR3, the DNA is TGTGCCAGCAGCTTGGGGACCGGTGGGACCCTTAATGAAAAACTGTTTTTT.

CDR3 sequence (DNA): TGTGCCAGCAGCTTAGGGACTGGACTCTACGAGCAGTACTTC. Protein: CASSLGTGLYEQYF. The chain links TRBV13 to TRBJ2-7, with a possible D match to TRBD2 (5 bases). V was shortened by 0 bases and J by 3 bases, with 9 bases between the two germline ends. CDR1 PRHDT and CDR2 FYEKMQ come from the germline V gene (reference sequence). This CDR3 has 14 residues.

In its sample, this clone was seen a few times. The J gene is TRBJ2-2, the V gene TRBV6-1; 8 positions agree with TRBD1. V shed 3 bases and J 5 bases; nucleotides not matched to a gene: 5. The germline CDR1 and CDR2 sequences are MNHNS and SASEGT. There are 15 residues in the CDR3. CDR3 nucleotide sequence: TGTGCCAGCAGTGACAGGGGGCAAGTTACCGGGGAGCTGTTTTTT. This sequence encodes CASSDRGQVTGELFF.

The rearrangement uses TRBV5-4 and TRBJ1-6; D gene unclear. In germline, CDR1 is SGHNT, CDR2 YYREEE (reference sequence). V was cut by 6 bases and J by 7 bases, with 17 bases left in between. CDR3 length: 15 residues. The CDR3 loop reads CASTSEHRANSPLHF. The CDR3 nucleotides read TGTGCCAGCACTAGCGAGCACCGCGCCAATTCACCCCTCCACTTT.

A few counts support this clone. V usage is TRBV2 and J usage is TRBJ1-4; D might be TRBD1 (5 bases). The CDR3 is 13 residues long. CDR1 is SNHLY, CDR2 FYNNEI, per germline. The CDR3 DNA follows: TGTGCTCTGACAGCTGCAACTAATGAAAAACTGTTTTTT. Encoded protein: CALTAATNEKLFF. Full variable domain (rest looked up from reference TRBV2 and TRBJ1-4): EPEVTQTPSHQVTQMGQEVILRCVPISNHLYFYWYRQILGQKVEFLVSFYNNEISEKSEIFDDQFSVERPDGSNFTLKIRSTKLEDSAMYFCALTAATNEKLFFGSGTQLSVL.

This clone was detected once. The J gene is TRBJ2-5, the V gene TRBV11-1; D gene uncertain. The CDR3 covers 14 residues. Per the germline V gene, CDR1 is SGHAT and CDR2 is FQDESV (reference sequence). Trimming pared 5 bases from V and 1 base from J, leaving 11 bases between. This CDR3 reads CASSPPRAQETQYF. The CDR3 DNA reads TGTGCCAGCAGCCCCCCCCGGGCCCAAGAGACCCAGTACTTC.

This clone was counted a few times. The chain links TRBV7-8 to TRBJ2-3, with 8 bases lining up with TRBD2. This CDR3 has 16 residues. CDR1 and CDR2 (germline): SGHVS, FQNEAQ. V lost 5 bases, J lost 2 bases, and 9 bases stayed unmatched. CDR3: CASSPPVAGPTDTQYF. In DNA form, the CDR3 reads TGTGCCAGCAGCCCCCCGGTAGCGGGGCCCACAGATACGCAGTATTTT. Complete variable domain (other parts from reference TRBV7-8 and TRBJ2-3): GAGVSQSPRYKVAKRGQDVALRCDPISGHVSLFWYQQALGQGPEFLTYFQNEAQLDKSGLPSDRFFAERPEGSVSTLKIQRTQQEDSAVYLCASSPPVAGPTDTQYFGPGTRLTVL.

The chain links TRBV6-5 to TRBJ2-3; D gene uncertain. CDR1 is MNHEY and CDR2 is SVGAGI in the germline V gene. The CDR3 length is 15 residues. V lost 2 bases, J lost 4 bases, and 13 bases lay in between. Here the CDR3 DNA reads TGTGCCAGCAGTTACGGGATGCCTGGCGCAGATACGCAGTATTTT. Protein: CASSYGMPGADTQYF.

This sequence joins TRBV30 and TRBJ2-4; possible D gene TRBD1, 5 bases. The CDR3 is 13 amino acids. CDR1 is GTSNPN and CDR2 is SVGIG in the germline V gene (reference sequence). Trimming pared 3 bases from V and 8 bases from J, leaving 14 bases between. CDR3 sequence reads: CAWRSRVWDIQYF. CDR3 nucleotide sequence: TGTGCCTGGAGATCCAGGGTCTGGGACATTCAGTACTTC.